This TCR beta chain is from a study of T-cell reconstitution after alpha-beta-depleted transplantation in children. General study results and limits: Surviving recipient cells, namely T cells and thymic progenitors, were the source of high day-60 TCRbeta diversity in some patients. Most T-cell counts and diversity one year after the transplant came from T cells that were newly produced.

This clonotype was picked up many times. The antigen is not known. Preparation of the TCRbeta library involved a method that used unique molecular identifiers. Via MiXCR, TCRdb re-called the PCR reads, giving one row per CDR3 protein. Among some 200,000 distinct CDR3 sequences listed, roughly 8.3% were seen once. The sample in question was PBMCs, mostly from graft donor cells, obtained 360 days after TCRalphabeta/CD19-depleted stem cell transplant. The receptor was derived from a male patient aged 2 to 10 who had a stem cell transplant for acute myeloid leukemia, so the T cells may come from the graft donor.

For the CDR3, the DNA is TGTGCCGCCATATTTCCTCAAACTAATGAGCAGTTCTTC. It yields the protein CAAIFPQTNEQFF. The rearrangement joins TRBV12-3 or TRBV12-4 to TRBJ2-1; D call uncertain. Trimming left V 11 bases short and J 7 bases short, with 18 bases between. This CDR3 comprises 13 residues.